A single sample is the source of the 14 T cell receptor beta chains below, sequenced in a study of graft-versus-host responses after intestinal transplantation. The method was immunoSEQ multiplex PCR; TCRdb's version includes in-frame clones alone and lacks a portion of them. The data hold 85,000 to 100,000 clones, with roughly 90% observed a single time. No antigens are known for them. Material: unstimulated CD4+ T cells sorted from spleen or lymph node cells, obtained before intestinal transplant. These receptors originate from a human donor who received an intestinal transplant.

The chain carries TRBV5-5 and TRBJ2-5, with TRBD2 identical over 7 bases. V lost 4 bases, J lost 5 bases, and 8 bases stayed unmatched. Germline V gives CDR1 SGHKS, CDR2 YYEKEE (reference sequence). This CDR3 comprises 14 residues. This chain's CDR3 is CASSMSTSRETQYF. In DNA form, the CDR3 reads TGTGCCAGCAGCATGTCGACTAGCCGGGAGACCCAGTACTTC.

This clone has a handful of counts. This chain links TRBV6-5 with TRBJ1-3, with D possibly being TRBD1 (6 bases). V shed 6 bases and J shed 4 bases, with 16 bases lying between them. The CDR3 has 15 residues. CDR1 is MNHEY and CDR2 is SVGAGI in the germline V gene. CDR3 in amino acids: CASRRSTGFGNTIYF. As DNA, the CDR3 is TGTGCCAGCAGACGCTCCACAGGGTTCGGAAACACCATATATTTT.

Comments on this clone: Other DNA sequences in this sample translate to the same CDR3. This chain links TRBV18 with TRBJ2-7; 8 bases map to TRBD2. CDR1 and CDR2 (germline): KGHSH, LQKENI. The V segment lost 6 bases and the J segment 3 bases; nucleotides outside the gene matches: 4. The CDR3 loop spans 13 amino acids. CDR3 in DNA: TGTGCCAGCTCCCACGGGGGGGGCTACGAGCAGTACTTC. Translating gives CASSHGGGYEQYF.

The chain links TRBV9 to TRBJ2-2, with D maybe TRBD1 (6 bases). The CDR3 consists of 15 residues. Trimming removed 3 bases from V and 9 bases from J, with 18 bases in between. CDR1 is SGDLS, CDR2 YYNGEE, per germline. The CDR3 DNA sequence: TGTGCCAGCAGCGCTACCGGACAGACCACGAGGGAGCTGTTTTTT. Protein: CASSATGQTTRELFF.

The chain is built from TRBV7-6 and TRBJ2-7; 10 positions agree with TRBD2. CDR1 SGHVS and CDR2 FNYEAQ come from the germline V gene. Trimming removed 5 bases from V and 4 bases from J; junction bases left unmatched: 8. The CDR3 has 15 amino acids. CDR3 sequence: CASSPQRGGTYEQYF. The CDR3 DNA reads as TGTGCCAGCAGCCCCCAGCGGGGGGGAACGTACGAGCAGTACTTC.

This clone was observed a single time. The chain carries TRBV9 and TRBJ1-4; 9 positions agree with TRBD1. The CDR3 runs 15 residues. Trimming took 3 bases from V and 6 from J; bases not matched to a gene: 6. Germline CDR1 is SGDLS and CDR2 is YYNGEE. The CDR3 DNA sequence: TGTGCCAGCAGCGGTACCGGGACAGGGTATGAAAAACTGTTTTTT. It yields the protein CASSGTGTGYEKLFF.

The rearrangement joins TRBV10-3 to TRBJ2-2; 10 nucleotides agree with TRBD1. V was pared by 4 bases and J by 0 bases, with 5 bases of the junction left unmatched. Germline V gene lookup returns CDR1 ENHRY and CDR2 SYGVKD. The CDR3 has 17 residues. The CDR3 DNA reads TGTGCCATCAGTGCGGGGGGACAGGGGACGAACACCGGGGAGCTGTTTTTT. Amino acid sequence: CAISAGGQGTNTGELFF.

This rearrangement joins TRBV19 to TRBJ1-2; D gene unclear. Germline CDR1 and CDR2: LNHDA and SQIVND (reference sequence). The CDR3 is made up of 12 amino acids. Trimming took 6 bases from V and 6 from J, leaving 11 bases between them. For the CDR3, the DNA is TGTGCCAGTAGGGCCACGAGGGATGGCTACACCTTC. Amino acid sequence: CASRATRDGYTF.

This clone occurred once. The V call is TRBV10-3, the J call TRBJ1-1; 9 positions agree with TRBD1. V gave up 6 bases and J gave up 1 base; unmatched junction bases: 3. This CDR3 region has 14 residues. Per the germline V gene, CDR1 is ENHRY and CDR2 is SYGVKD. CDR3 sequence: CAIRPGQGNTEAFF. The DNA of the CDR3 is TGTGCCATCAGACCGGGACAGGGGAACACTGAAGCTTTCTTT.

This chain joins TRBV2 and TRBJ2-7; tentatively, D is TRBD1 (5 bases). Trimming took off 6 bases at V and 1 base at J, with 7 bases between the two ends. Germline CDR1 SNHLY, CDR2 FYNNEI. CDR3 length equals 12 residues. CDR3: CASRDRSYEQYF. Here the CDR3 DNA reads TGTGCCAGCAGAGACAGATCCTACGAGCAGTACTTC.

The genes are TRBV18 and TRBJ2-3; 8 bases line up with TRBD2. The V segment lost 4 bases and the J segment 4 bases; nucleotides outside the gene matches: 7. The CDR3 is 15 amino acids. Per the germline V gene, CDR1 is KGHSH and CDR2 is LQKENI. The CDR3 bases are TGTGCCAGCTCACGTATCGGGGGGGCCGCAGATACGCAGTATTTT. Its translation is CASSRIGGAADTQYF.

The chain uses TRBV14 and TRBJ2-5; 7 bases agree with TRBD1. CDR1 and CDR2 (germline): SGHDN, FVKESK. This CDR3 is 14 amino acids long. V was clipped by 5 bases and J by 5 bases; unmatched bases: 8. The CDR3 DNA reads as TGTGCCAGCAGCACCCTAAGGGGGCGGGAGACCCAGTACTTC. It yields the protein CASSTLRGRETQYF.

V usage is TRBV7-9 and J usage is TRBJ2-1; D unresolved. From germline, CDR1 is SEHNR and CDR2 FQNEAQ (reference sequence). Trimming took off 1 base at V and 2 bases at J, with 9 bases between the two ends. CDR3 length equals 15 residues. CDR3 coding DNA: TGTGCCAGCAGCTTAGGAACAGACACCTACAATGAGCAGTTCTTC. It specifies CASSLGTDTYNEQFF.

The J gene is TRBJ2-7, the V gene TRBV4-1, with D maybe TRBD2 (6 bases). CDR3 size: 13 residues. Germline V gene data show CDR1 as MGHRA and CDR2 as YSYEKL. Trimming shortened V by 5 bases and J by 4 bases, and 12 bases separated the two germline ends. The CDR3 DNA reads TGCGCCAGCAGCTTCGGGAGAGGATACGAGCAGTACTTC. Protein product: CASSFGRGYEQYF.